The next 13 T cell receptor beta chains were all read from a single sample in a study of OX40 agonist ivuxolimab in advanced cancers. Generated by immunoSEQ multiplex PCR, the TCRdb table keeps only in-frame clones and is missing some. The sample carries roughly 61,000 clones, roughly 85% recorded once. The input for sequencing was CD4+ or CD8+ T cells sorted from blood, taken in a trial of the OX40 agonist ivuxolimab. The receptors come from an adult with an advanced solid tumor such as melanoma, head and neck, liver or kidney cancer.

J is TRBJ2-7 and V is TRBV19; TRBD1 aligns across 11 bases. The CDR3 runs to 15 residues. J was trimmed by 0 bases and V by 7 bases; bases with no gene match: 5. Germline V gene lookup returns CDR1 LNHDA and CDR2 SQIVND (reference sequence). The CDR3 coding sequence is TGTGCCAGTATGTCCGGGACAGGGGGCTCCTACGAGCAGTACTTC. Residues: CASMSGTGGSYEQYF. The full variable domain, in which reference TRBV19 and TRBJ2-7 provide the parts outside the CDR3, is DGGITQSPKYLFRKEGQNVTLSCEQNLNHDAMYWYRQDPGQGLRLIYYSQIVNDFQKGDIAEGYSVSREKKESFPLTVTSAQKNPTAFYLCASMSGTGGSYEQYFGPGTRLTVT.

The chain combines TRBV11-2 with TRBJ2-1; D gene uncertain. V was cut by 5 bases and J by 6 bases, with 11 bases left in between. The CDR3 extends over 13 amino acids. The germline CDR1 and CDR2 sequences are SGHAT and FQNNGV. For the CDR3, the DNA is TGTGCCAGCAGCCCGGACGGTCCCAATGAGCAGTTCTTC. Residues: CASSPDGPNEQFF.

The chain links TRBV7-9 to TRBJ2-1; TRBD1 agrees at 10 bases. The CDR3 loop spans 17 amino acids. V lost 2 bases and J lost 0; bases outside the gene matches: 4. Looked up from germline, CDR1 is SEHNR and CDR2 is FQNEAQ (reference sequence). This chain's CDR3 is CASSLWGQGSSYNEQFF. The CDR3 nucleotides are TGTGCCAGCAGCTTATGGGGACAGGGGAGCTCCTACAATGAGCAGTTCTTC.

The chain couples TRBV4-3 to TRBJ2-2; 7 nucleotides align to TRBD2. The CDR3 has 17 amino acids. CDR1 and CDR2 (germline): LGHNA, YSLEER. The V gene end was trimmed by 5 bases and the J gene end by 4 bases; junction bases not matched to a gene: 13. The CDR3 bases are TGCGCCAGCAGCGTACTAGCGACCTCGAGAGTCACCGGGGAGCTGTTTTTT. Its protein product is CASSVLATSRVTGELFF.

V gene TRBV6-1 combines with J gene TRBJ1-5, with D unclear. Trimming removed 0 bases at V and 6 bases at J, with 6 bases between. The CDR3 is 13 amino acids. In germline, CDR1 is MNHNS, CDR2 SASEGT. The CDR3 DNA sequence: TGTGCCAGCAGTGAAGCGCGGTTTCAGCCCCAGCATTTT. Translated: CASSEARFQPQHF.

CDR3 DNA sequence: TGTGCCATCTCCGACAGGGGAAAACAGCCCCAGCATTTT. Translating it yields CAISDRGKQPQHF. The chain carries TRBV6-1 and TRBJ1-5; 8 bases align to TRBD1. Losses at the gene ends were 10 bases for V and 7 bases for J; bases not matched to a gene: 9. Germline loops: CDR1 MNHNS, CDR2 SASEGT. The CDR3 covers 13 residues.

The gene calls are TRBV10-3 and TRBJ2-2, with TRBD1 matching over 7 bases. Germline CDR1 is ENHRY and CDR2 is SYGVKD. V shed 10 bases and J 2 bases; nucleotides not matched to a gene: 4. The CDR3 consists of 13 residues. The DNA of the CDR3 is TGTGCCACCAGACAGGGTAACACCGGGGAGCTGTTTTTT. Encoded protein: CATRQGNTGELFF.

The J gene is TRBJ2-5, the V gene TRBV13, with D hard to call. The germline CDR1 and CDR2 sequences are PRHDT and FYEKMQ (reference sequence). V shed 3 bases and J shed 0 bases, with 5 bases lying between them. CDR3 length: 13 amino acids. In nucleotides, the CDR3 is TGTGCCAGCAGCTTGTCGTACCAAGAGACCCAGTACTTC. The encoded protein is CASSLSYQETQYF.

The chain combines TRBV19 with TRBJ2-1; TRBD1 aligns across 9 bases. The CDR3 consists of 15 residues. The V segment lost 4 bases and the J segment 3 bases; nucleotides outside the gene matches: 4. Per germline, CDR1 LNHDA and CDR2 SQIVND (reference sequence). The CDR3 bases are TGTGCCAGTAGTACCGGACAGGGGAACTACAATGAGCAGTTCTTC. This gives the protein CASSTGQGNYNEQFF.

The J gene is TRBJ2-1, the V gene TRBV7-2, with 13 bases that match TRBD2. There are 18 residues in the CDR3. Trimming at V came to 2 bases and at J to 9 bases, leaving 13 bases not matched to a gene. The germline V gene encodes CDR1 SGHTA and CDR2 FQGNSA. CDR3 bases: TGTGCCAGCAGCTTACTGGCTCCAACTAGCGGGGGGGCGGGTGAGCAGTTCTTC. Residues: CASSLLAPTSGGAGEQFF.

CDR3 bases: TGTGCCAGTGGCAGTGGCATACATAGCAATCAGCCCCAGCATTTT. This codes for CASGSGIHSNQPQHF. This chain joins TRBV19 and TRBJ1-5; D is uncertain. Trimming shortened V by 8 bases and J by 0 bases, and 14 bases separated the two germline ends. Germline V gene lookup returns CDR1 LNHDA and CDR2 SQIVND (reference sequence). The CDR3 consists of 15 residues.

The V gene is TRBV19, the J gene TRBJ2-1; D might be TRBD1 (6 bases). This CDR3 spans 14 amino acids. V lost 5 bases and J lost 12, with 20 bases in between. Germline V CDR1 and CDR2: LNHDA, SQIVND (reference sequence). The CDR3 nucleotides read TGTGCCAGTAGTCCAAAACAGGGACCCCAATCGCAGTTCTTC. Protein product: CASSPKQGPQSQFF.

The V call is TRBV6-1, the J call TRBJ2-3, with TRBD1 as a possible D gene (6 bases). CDR3 length: 15 residues. The germline CDR1 and CDR2 sequences are MNHNS and SASEGT. V was shortened by 6 bases and J by 2 bases, with 15 bases between the two germline ends. CDR3 nucleotide sequence: TGTGCCAGCAGCGACCGGGACATTACCACAGATACGCAGTATTTT. Translation gives CASSDRDITTDTQYF.